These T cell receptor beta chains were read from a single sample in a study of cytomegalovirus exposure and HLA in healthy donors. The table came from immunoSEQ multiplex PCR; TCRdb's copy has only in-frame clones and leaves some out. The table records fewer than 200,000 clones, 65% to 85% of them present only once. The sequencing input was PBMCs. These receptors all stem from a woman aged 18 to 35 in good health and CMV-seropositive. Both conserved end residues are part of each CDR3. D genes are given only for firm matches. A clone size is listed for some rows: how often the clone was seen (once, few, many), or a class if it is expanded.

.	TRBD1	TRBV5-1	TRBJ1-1	TGCGCCAGCAGCTCGGGACAGCTCACGCTTAACACTGAAGCTTTCTTT	CASSSGQLTLNTEAFF
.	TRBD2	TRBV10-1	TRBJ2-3	TGCGCCAGCAGTGATAGCGGGGGGCCGACAGATACGCAGTATTTT	CASSDSGGPTDTQYF
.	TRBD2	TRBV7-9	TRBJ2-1	TGTGCCAGCAGCTTATCTACTAGCGGGTATTACAATGAGCAGTTCTTC	CASSLSTSGYYNEQFF
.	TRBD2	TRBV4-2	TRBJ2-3	TGTGCCAGCAGCCAAGTCCTCGGGACTAGGTATCATTTT	CASSQVLGTRYHF
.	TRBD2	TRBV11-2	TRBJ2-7	TGTGCCAGCAGCCAGGGACTAGCGGGGTCCTACGAGCAGTACTTC	CASSQGLAGSYEQYF
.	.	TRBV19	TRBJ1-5	TGTGCCAGTAGTGGCGGAGCCTCGGTCGGGGCCCAGCATTTT	CASSGGASVGAQHF
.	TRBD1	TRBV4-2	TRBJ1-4	TGTGCCAGCACCGACAGGGTTTATAATGAAAAACTGTTTTTT	CASTDRVYNEKLFF
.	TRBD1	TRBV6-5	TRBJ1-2	TGTGCCAGCAGTCCCGACAGGGTTCGAGGCTACACCTTC	CASSPDRVRGYTF
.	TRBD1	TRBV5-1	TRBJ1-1	TGCGCCAGCAGCCTGGTCTCCTTAAACCAGGGGGGAGAAGCTTTCTTT	CASSLVSLNQGGEAFF
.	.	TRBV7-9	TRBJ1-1	TGTGCCAGCAGCTTTGAGCTAGAAGCTTTCTTT	CASSFELEAFF
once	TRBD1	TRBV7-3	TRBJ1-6	TGTGCCAGCTCGTTGGGGACAGATAATTCACCCCTCCACTTT	CASSLGTDNSPLHF
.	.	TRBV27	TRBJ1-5	TGTGCCAGCAGCCTGGACAGTGGCAATCAGCCCCAGCATTTT	CASSLDSGNQPQHF
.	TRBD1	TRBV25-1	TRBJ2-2	TGTGCCAGCAGTGAATACACGGGACAGGGGGAGCACGGGGAGCTGTTTTTT	CASSEYTGQGEHGELFF
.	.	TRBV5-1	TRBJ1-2	TGCGCCAGCAGCGATCTGGGAGGTGACTATGGCTACACCTTC	CASSDLGGDYGYTF
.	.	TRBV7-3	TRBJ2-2	TGTGCCAGCAGCTTTTCAGGGGGGATCCCCACCGGGGAGCTGTTTTTT	CASSFSGGIPTGELFF
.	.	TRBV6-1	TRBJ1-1	TGTGCCAGCACTGGGGAGGGGGTGCGGGCTTTCTTT	CASTGEGVRAFF
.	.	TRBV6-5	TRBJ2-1	TGTGCCAGCAGTTATGACAGCCCCAATGAGCAGTTCTTC	CASSYDSPNEQFF
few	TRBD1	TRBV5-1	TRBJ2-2	TGCGCCAGCAGCGGGACAGGGGCTACCGGGGAGCTGTTTTTT	CASSGTGATGELFF
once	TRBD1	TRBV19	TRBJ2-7	TGTGCCAGTAGTTGGGGCCAGGGGGCCCGCGAGCAGTACTTC	CASSWGQGAREQYF
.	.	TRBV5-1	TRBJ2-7	TGCGCCAGCAGCAACGAAGAAATAGCCTACGAGCAGTACTTC	CASSNEEIAYEQYF